The rows below give T cell receptor beta chains drawn from one sample of a study of blood T cell repertoires in COVID-19. Repertoires were generated with immunoSEQ multiplex PCR, while TCRdb's copy carries only in-frame clones and drops some. Of some 360,000 clones listed, 87% are singletons. The material sequenced was peripheral blood. The receptor set was obtained from a woman aged 60-70 years with COVID-19, enrolled during active disease. Both conserved end residues are part of each CDR3. The D gene is left open where the match is weak. Clone size is not always given. Where it is, it says once, few, many or a class for expanded clones.

j_call,clone_size,d_call,v_call,cdr3_nt,cdr3_aa
TRBJ2-3,-,-,TRBV5-1,TGCGCCAGCAGCTTATCTAGGAGCACAGATACGCAGTATTTT,CASSLSRSTDTQYF
TRBJ2-6,-,-,TRBV14,TGTGCCAGCAGCCCCGGCGGGTATTCTGGGGCCAACGTCCTGACTTTC,CASSPGGYSGANVLTF
TRBJ2-7,-,TRBD1,TRBV4-1,TGCGCCAGCAGCCAATACCGACAGGGGGAGTATTCCTACGAGCAGTACTTC,CASSQYRQGEYSYEQYF
TRBJ1-6,-,-,TRBV14,TGTGCCAGCAGCCGCTTAGGGAGCTCCTATAATTCACCCCTCCACTTT,CASSRLGSSYNSPLHF
TRBJ1-4,-,-,TRBV5-1,TGCGCCAGCAGCAAGACTGTAGAAGGTGAAAAACTGTTTTTT,CASSKTVEGEKLFF
TRBJ2-3,-,TRBD2,TRBV9,TGTGCCAGCAGCGCCGTACTAGCGGGGGGAGACACAGATACGCAGTATTTT,CASSAVLAGGDTDTQYF
TRBJ1-4,-,-,TRBV4-2,TGTGCCAGCAGCCCTAGCTTGAGGTCAACTAATGAAAAACTGTTTTTT,CASSPSLRSTNEKLFF
TRBJ2-7,few,TRBD1,TRBV7-9,TGTGCCAGCAGCTTGGGCCAGGGGGTCCACGAGCAGTACTTC,CASSLGQGVHEQYF
TRBJ1-3,-,-,TRBV9,TGTGCCAGCAGCCGGGAGATATGGGGCTCTGGAAACACCATATATTTT,CASSREIWGSGNTIYF
TRBJ2-1,few,-,TRBV6-1,TGTGCCAGCAGTGAATACAGGGACAATGAGCAGTTCTTC,CASSEYRDNEQFF
TRBJ1-1,-,-,TRBV10-3,TGTGCCATCAGTGAACTGACGGGGGGAGCTTTCTTT,CAISELTGGAFF
TRBJ2-2,-,-,TRBV6-5,TGTGCCAGCAGGTCTCGGGGTAGGAACACCGGGGAGCTGTTTTTT,CASRSRGRNTGELFF
TRBJ1-2,-,TRBD1,TRBV6-5,TGTGCCAGCACTGTCTCAGGGGGCATTAACTATGGCTACACCTTC,CASTVSGGINYGYTF
TRBJ2-2,-,-,TRBV7-3,TGTGCCAGCAGCTTCCTTAACACCGGGGAGCTGTTTTTT,CASSFLNTGELFF
TRBJ2-1,-,TRBD2,TRBV19,TGTGCCAGTATGGGGATAAGCGGGGGGAATGAGGGGTCCTACAATGAGCAGTTCTTC,CASMGISGGNEGSYNEQFF
TRBJ1-2,-,-,TRBV5-4,TGTGCCAGCAGCGAAGAGGTTTTCAACTATGGCTACACCTTC,CASSEEVFNYGYTF
TRBJ1-1,-,-,TRBV6-5,TGTGCCAGCAGTTTAGGGGTCAGTTTCAACACTGAAGCTTTCTTT,CASSLGVSFNTEAFF
TRBJ1-2,-,-,TRBV2,TGTGCCAGCACCGAATCGGTTACCTATGGCTACACCTTC,CASTESVTYGYTF
TRBJ2-7,-,-,TRBV12-3/TRBV12-4,TGTGCCAGCAGCCGACGCGGGGCCTACGAGCAGTACTTC,CASSRRGAYEQYF
TRBJ1-2,-,-,TRBV15,TGTGCCACCACCACCGGGTCAAAAAACCTCAAGGACTATGGCTACACCTTC,CATTTGSKNLKDYGYTF